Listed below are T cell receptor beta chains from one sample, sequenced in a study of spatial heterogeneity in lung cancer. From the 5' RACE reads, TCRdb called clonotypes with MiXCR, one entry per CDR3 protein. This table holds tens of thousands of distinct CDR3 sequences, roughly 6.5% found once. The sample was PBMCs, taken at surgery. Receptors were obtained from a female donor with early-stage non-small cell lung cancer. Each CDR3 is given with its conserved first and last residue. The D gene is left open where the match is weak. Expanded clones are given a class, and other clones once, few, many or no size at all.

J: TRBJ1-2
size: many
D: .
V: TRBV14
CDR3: CASSQTVSNYGYTF
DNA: TGTGCCAGCAGCCAAACTGTATCTAACTATGGCTACACCTTC

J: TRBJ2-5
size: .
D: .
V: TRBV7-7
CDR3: CASSLTGGETQYF
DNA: TGTGCTAGCAGCTTGACCGGCGGGGAGACCCAGTACTTC

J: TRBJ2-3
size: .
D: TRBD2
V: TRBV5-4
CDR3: CAGKRETGGPPDTQYF
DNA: TGTGCCGGCAAACGAGAGACGGGAGGGCCCCCAGATACGCAGTATTTT

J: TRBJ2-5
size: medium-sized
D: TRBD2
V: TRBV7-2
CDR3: CASSRSGGRLETQYF
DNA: TGTGCCAGCAGCCGATCGGGCGGGAGGTTGGAGACCCAGTACTTC

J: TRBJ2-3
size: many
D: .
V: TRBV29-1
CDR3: CSAVTVIGPTHRGTDTQYF
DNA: TGCAGCGCCGTAACAGTAATCGGACCCACGCACAGGGGCACAGATACGCAGTATTTT

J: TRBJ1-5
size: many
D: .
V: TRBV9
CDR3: CASSVSGDGNQPQHF
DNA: TGTGCCAGCAGCGTCTCAGGGGACGGCAATCAGCCCCAGCATTTT

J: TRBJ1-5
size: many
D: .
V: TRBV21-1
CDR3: CASRGTEENQPQHF
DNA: TGTGCCAGCAGGGGGACAGAGGAAAATCAGCCCCAGCATTTT

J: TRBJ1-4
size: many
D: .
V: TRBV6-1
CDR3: CASTLNANEKLFF
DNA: TGTGCCAGCACCCTCAATGCTAATGAAAAACTGTTTTTT

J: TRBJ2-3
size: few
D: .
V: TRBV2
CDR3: CASRGARTDTQYF
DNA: TGTGCCAGCAGGGGGGCCCGCACAGATACGCAGTATTTT

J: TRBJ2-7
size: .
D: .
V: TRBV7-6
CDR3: CASSADESYEQYF
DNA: TGTGCCAGCAGCGCAGACGAATCCTACGAGCAGTACTTC

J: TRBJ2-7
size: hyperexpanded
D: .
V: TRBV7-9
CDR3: CASSPFPAGYEQYF
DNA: TGTGCCAGCAGCCCATTTCCGGCTGGCTACGAGCAGTACTTC

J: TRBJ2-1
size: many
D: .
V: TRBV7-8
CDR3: CASSLGASASEQFF
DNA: TGTGCCAGCAGCTTAGGAGCTAGCGCGAGTGAGCAGTTCTTC

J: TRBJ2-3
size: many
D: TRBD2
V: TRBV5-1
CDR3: CASSLDAGGGTDTQYF
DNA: TGCGCCAGCAGCTTGGATGCGGGAGGGGGGACAGATACGCAGTATTTT

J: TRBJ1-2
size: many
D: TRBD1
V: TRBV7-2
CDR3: CASSGQGYGYTF
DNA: TGTGCCAGCAGCGGACAGGGGTATGGCTACACCTTC

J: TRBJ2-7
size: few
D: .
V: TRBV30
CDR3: CAWGTFDYEQYF
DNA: TGTGCCTGGGGGACGTTTGACTACGAGCAGTACTTC

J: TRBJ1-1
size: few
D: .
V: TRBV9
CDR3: CASSRGGNTEAFF
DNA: TGTGCCAGCAGCCGGGGGGGAAACACTGAAGCTTTCTTT

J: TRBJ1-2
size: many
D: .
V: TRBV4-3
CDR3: CASSQAWQVNYGYTF
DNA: TGCGCCAGCAGCCAAGCCTGGCAGGTTAACTATGGCTACACCTTC

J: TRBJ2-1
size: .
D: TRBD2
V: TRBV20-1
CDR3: CSARDLRLAESGEQFF
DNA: TGCAGTGCTAGAGATCTGAGACTAGCGGAAAGCGGTGAGCAGTTCTTC

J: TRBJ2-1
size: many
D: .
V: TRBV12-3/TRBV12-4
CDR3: CASNLGGNEQFF
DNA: TGTGCCAGCAACCTCGGTGGCAATGAGCAGTTCTTC